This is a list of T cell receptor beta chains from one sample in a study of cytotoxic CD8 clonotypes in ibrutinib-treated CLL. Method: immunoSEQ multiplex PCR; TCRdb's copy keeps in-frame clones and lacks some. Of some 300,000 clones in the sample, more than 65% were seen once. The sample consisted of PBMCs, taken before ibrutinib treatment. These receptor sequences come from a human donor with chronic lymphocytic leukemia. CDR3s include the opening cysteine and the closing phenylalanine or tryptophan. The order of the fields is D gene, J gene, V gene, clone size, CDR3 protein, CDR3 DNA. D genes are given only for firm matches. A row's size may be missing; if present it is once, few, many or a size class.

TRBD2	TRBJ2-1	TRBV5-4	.	CASSPGTSGAYNEQFF	TGTGCCAGCAGCCCGGGGACTAGCGGTGCCTACAATGAGCAGTTCTTC
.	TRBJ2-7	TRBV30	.	CAWSVADFTYEQYF	TGTGCCTGGAGTGTGGCAGATTTTACCTACGAGCAGTACTTC
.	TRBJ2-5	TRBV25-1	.	CASSIHLGYQETQYF	TGTGCCAGCAGTATCCATCTAGGTTACCAAGAGACCCAGTACTTC
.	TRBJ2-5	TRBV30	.	CAWSPGAEETQYF	TGTGCCTGGAGTCCCGGGGCGGAAGAGACCCAGTACTTC
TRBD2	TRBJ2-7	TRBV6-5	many	CASSTSGSSYEQYF	TGTGCCAGCAGTACTAGCGGGTCATCCTACGAGCAGTACTTC
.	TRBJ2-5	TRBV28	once	CASTRPVLETQYF	TGTGCCAGCACCCGGCCGGTATTGGAGACCCAGTACTTC
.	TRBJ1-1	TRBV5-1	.	CASKVSPSNTEAFF	TGCGCCAGCAAGGTGAGTCCCTCAAACACTGAAGCTTTCTTT
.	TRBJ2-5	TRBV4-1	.	CASSSWTFGETQYF	TGCGCCAGCAGCAGCTGGACCTTCGGGGAGACCCAGTACTTC
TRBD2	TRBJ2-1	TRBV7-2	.	CASSPGLEPYNEQFF	TGTGCCAGCAGCCCAGGACTAGAGCCATACAATGAGCAGTTCTTC
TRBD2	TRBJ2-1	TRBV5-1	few	CASSPGLAGEGEQFF	TGCGCCAGCAGCCCAGGACTAGCGGGCGAAGGGGAGCAGTTCTTC
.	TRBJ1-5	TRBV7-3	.	CASSSRSRGNQPQHF	TGTGCCAGCAGCTCCCGTTCTCGGGGCAATCAGCCCCAGCATTTT
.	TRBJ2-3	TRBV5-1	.	CASSLANQGVSSDTQYF	TGCGCCAGCAGCTTGGCCAATCAGGGAGTCAGTTCAGATACGCAGTATTTT
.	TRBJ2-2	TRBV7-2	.	CASSLELAVSHTGELFF	TGTGCCAGCAGCTTAGAGTTGGCAGTAAGTCATACCGGGGAGCTGTTTTTT
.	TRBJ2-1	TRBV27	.	CASQEGLADNEQFF	TGTGCCAGCCAAGAAGGGCTAGCAGACAATGAGCAGTTCTTC
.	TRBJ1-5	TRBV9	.	CASSVEPTGIQPQHF	TGTGCCAGCAGCGTAGAGCCGACCGGTATTCAGCCCCAGCATTTT
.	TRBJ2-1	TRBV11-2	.	CASSLVIGHPTNEQFF	TGTGCCAGCAGCTTAGTTATAGGGCATCCGACAAATGAGCAGTTCTTC
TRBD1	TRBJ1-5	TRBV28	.	CASRRTGAEGLTQPQHF	TGTGCCAGCAGACGGACAGGGGCCGAAGGTTTAACTCAGCCCCAGCATTTT
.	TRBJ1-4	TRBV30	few	CAWRGHSNEKLFF	TGTGCCTGGAGGGGACACAGTAATGAAAAACTGTTTTTT
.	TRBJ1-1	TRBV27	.	CASSLWGGNTEAFF	TGTGCCAGCAGTTTATGGGGGGGGAACACTGAAGCTTTCTTT
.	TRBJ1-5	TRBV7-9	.	CASSSNDQPQHF	TGTGCCAGCAGCTCGAATGATCAGCCCCAGCATTTT
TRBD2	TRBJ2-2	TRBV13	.	CASSPTSGRVGELFF	TGTGCCAGCAGCCCGACTAGCGGGAGAGTCGGGGAGCTGTTTTTT
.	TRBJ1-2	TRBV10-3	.	CAISESVAGGYTF	TGTGCCATCAGTGAGTCGGTAGCAGGAGGCTACACCTTC
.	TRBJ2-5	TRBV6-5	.	CASSLESETQYF	TGTGCCAGCAGCCTAGAAAGTGAGACCCAGTACTTC
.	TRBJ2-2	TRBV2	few	CASSGQGITGELFF	TGTGCCAGCAGTGGGCAGGGGATCACCGGGGAGCTGTTTTTT
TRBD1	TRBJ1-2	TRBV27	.	CASSFGQGVFNYGYTF	TGTGCCAGCAGTTTCGGACAGGGGGTATTTAACTATGGCTACACCTTC
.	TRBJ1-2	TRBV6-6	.	CASSLGGYGYTF	TGTGCCAGCAGTTTGGGGGGCTATGGCTACACCTTC
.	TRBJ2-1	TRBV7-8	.	CASSLVRGALFF	TGTGCCAGCAGCTTAGTAAGGGGGGCCTTGTTCTTC
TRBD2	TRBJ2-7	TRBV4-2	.	CASSQDKTSGSYEQYF	TGTGCCAGCAGCCAAGATAAGACTAGCGGGAGCTACGAGCAGTACTTC
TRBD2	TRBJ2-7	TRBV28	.	CASSTQAGAIYEQYF	TGTGCCAGCAGTACACAAGCGGGAGCCATCTACGAGCAGTACTTC
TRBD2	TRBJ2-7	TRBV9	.	CASSSTSGSDEQYF	TGTGCCAGCAGCTCGACTAGCGGGAGCGACGAGCAGTACTTC
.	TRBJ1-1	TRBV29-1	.	CSVEEMPGETEAFF	TGCAGCGTTGAAGAGATGCCAGGGGAAACTGAAGCTTTCTTT
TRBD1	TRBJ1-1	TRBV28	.	CASSLSRQGLGTEAFF	TGTGCCAGCAGTTTATCCCGACAGGGGTTGGGCACTGAAGCTTTCTTT
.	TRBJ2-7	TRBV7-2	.	CASSPTLAFSEQYF	TGTGCCAGCAGCCCAACCCTTGCGTTCTCCGAGCAGTACTTC
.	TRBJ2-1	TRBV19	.	CASSENFPSGQFF	TGTGCCAGTAGTGAGAACTTCCCTTCTGGGCAGTTCTTC
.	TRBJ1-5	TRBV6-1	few	CASSEAQDNQPQHF	TGTGCCAGCAGTGAAGCACAGGACAATCAGCCCCAGCATTTT
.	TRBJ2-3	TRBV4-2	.	CASSQVRTDTQYF	TGTGCCAGCAGCCAAGTCAGGACAGATACGCAGTATTTT
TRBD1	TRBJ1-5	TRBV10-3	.	CAISETGTGVTQPQHF	TGTGCCATCAGTGAAACCGGGACAGGGGTTACTCAGCCCCAGCATTTT
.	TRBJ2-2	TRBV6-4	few	CASKGVSTGELFF	TGTGCCAGCAAAGGGGTTAGCACCGGGGAGCTGTTTTTT
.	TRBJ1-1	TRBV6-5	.	CASSYSRGGRTEAFF	TGTGCCAGCAGTTACTCTCGGGGAGGTAGAACTGAAGCTTTCTTT
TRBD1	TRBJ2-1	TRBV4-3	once	CASSQEWDRGQFF	TGCGCCAGCAGCCAAGAATGGGACAGGGGGCAGTTCTTC
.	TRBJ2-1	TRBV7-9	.	CASSRSLGGSYNEQFF	TGTGCCAGCAGCAGGTCCTTAGGAGGGTCCTACAATGAGCAGTTCTTC
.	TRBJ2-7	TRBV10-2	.	CASRSGPLSSYEQYF	TGCGCCAGCAGGTCAGGACCTCTCTCTTCCTACGAGCAGTACTTC
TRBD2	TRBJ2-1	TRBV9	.	CASSVAWTSARAGSYNEQFF	TGTGCCAGCAGCGTAGCCTGGACTAGCGCAAGAGCGGGCTCCTACAATGAGCAGTTCTTC
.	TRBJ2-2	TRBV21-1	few	CASSNRVSLGTARFFPDTGELFF	TGTGCCAGCAGCAATCGTGTCTCGTTGGGGACAGCGCGTTTTTTCCCTGACACCGGGGAGCTGTTTTTT
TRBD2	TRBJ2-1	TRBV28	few	CASGTSGTLHEQFF	TGTGCCAGCGGGACTAGCGGAACGCTCCATGAGCAGTTCTTC
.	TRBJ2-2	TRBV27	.	CASSFSTGELFF	TGTGCCAGCAGTTTTAGTACCGGGGAGCTGTTTTTT
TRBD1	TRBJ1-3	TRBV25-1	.	CASSVQGIGGNTIYF	TGTGCCAGCAGTGTACAGGGGATCGGAGGAAACACCATATATTTT
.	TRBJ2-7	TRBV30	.	CAWKTGTGSYEQYF	TGTGCCTGGAAAACAGGAACAGGGAGCTACGAGCAGTACTTC
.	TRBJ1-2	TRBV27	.	CASRRGEGYTF	TGTGCCAGCCGCAGGGGCGAAGGCTACACCTTC
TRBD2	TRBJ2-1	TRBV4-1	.	CASSPHGLADSSSSYNEQFF	TGCGCCAGCAGCCCCCACGGACTAGCCGATTCCTCGAGCTCCTACAATGAGCAGTTCTTC
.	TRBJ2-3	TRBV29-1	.	CSARGLYTDTQYF	TGCAGCGCGCGGGGGCTATACACAGATACGCAGTATTTT
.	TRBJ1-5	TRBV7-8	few	CASSFRGGNQPQHF	TGTGCCAGCAGCTTCAGGGGTGGCAATCAGCCCCAGCATTTT
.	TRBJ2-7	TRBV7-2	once	CASSLVGEQYF	TGTGCCAGCAGCCTAGTCGGGGAGCAGTACTTC
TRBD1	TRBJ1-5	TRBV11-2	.	CASSLGGQAENQPQHF	TGTGCCAGCAGCTTAGGCGGACAGGCTGAAAATCAGCCCCAGCATTTT
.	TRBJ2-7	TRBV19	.	CASRLRGGGDYEQYF	TGTGCCAGCCGACTCCGAGGGGGGGGTGACTACGAGCAGTACTTC
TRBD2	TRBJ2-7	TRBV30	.	CAYYSGTISYEQYF	TGTGCCTACTATAGCGGGACAATCTCCTACGAGCAGTACTTC
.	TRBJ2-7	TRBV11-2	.	CASSLVTNEQYF	TGTGCCAGCAGCTTAGTAACCAACGAGCAGTACTTC